These 2 T cell receptor beta chains were all obtained from the same sample, sequenced in a study of T cells after yellow fever vaccination. TCRdb re-called the 5' RACE reads through MiXCR, storing one row per CDR3 protein. The sample lists 50,000 or so distinct CDR3 sequences, roughly 7.3% occurring once. The material sequenced was CD8+ T cells sorted from PBMCs, taken roughly 14 days after the first yellow fever vaccination. Receptors originate from a man aged 18-30 years who received the YFV17D yellow fever vaccine.

Ten or more counts support this clonotype. The chain combines TRBV5-6 with TRBJ2-7, with 10 bases aligning to TRBD1. This CDR3 is 14 amino acids long. Germline CDR1 SGHDT, CDR2 YYEEEE. Losses at the gene ends were 2 bases for V and 4 bases for J; bases not matched to a gene: 3. CDR3 nucleotides: TGTGCCAGCAGCTTTGGGACAGGGGCTTACGAGCAGTACTTC. This sequence encodes CASSFGTGAYEQYF.

This clonotype came up many times. The chain employs TRBV5-1 and TRBJ2-7, with D possibly TRBD1 on 5 matching bases. CDR1 and CDR2 (germline): SGHRS, YFSETQ. V dropped 1 base and J dropped 7 bases, with 12 bases sitting between them. There are 13 residues in the CDR3. DNA of the CDR3: TGCGCCAGCAGCTTGTCTGGGGCAGGGGAGCAGTACTTC. It encodes CASSLSGAGEQYF.